Below, 2 T cell receptor beta chains from the same sample are listed, as sequenced in a study of blood T cell repertoires in COVID-19. Generated by immunoSEQ multiplex PCR, the TCRdb table keeps only in-frame clones and is missing some. The repertoire has about 160,000 clones, 76% of them found once; the top ten carry roughly 3.7%. Material for sequencing was peripheral blood. These receptors all come from a woman over 75 with acute or convalescent COVID-19.

This clone showed up just a few times. The chain employs TRBV12-3 or TRBV12-4 and TRBJ2-5; maybe TRBD1 (5 bases). The CDR3 covers 13 residues. Trimming took 7 bases from V and 1 from J, leaving 10 bases between them. The CDR3, as DNA: TGTGCCAGCAAGGACAACCGCCAAGAGACCCAGTACTTC. Its protein product is CASKDNRQETQYF.

V and J are TRBV7-3 and TRBJ2-3; a weak D match, TRBD1 (6 bases). The CDR3 has 15 residues. Germline CDR1 is SGHTA and CDR2 is FQGTGA. Trimming cost V 5 bases and J 2 bases, with 14 bases left between them. The CDR3 here is CASSLGQTYTDTQYF. As DNA, the CDR3 is TGTGCCAGCAGCCTTGGACAGACTTACACAGATACGCAGTATTTT.